The sequence of this T cell receptor beta chain was determined in a study of cytomegalovirus exposure and HLA in healthy donors. Study background: An analysis done earlier identified 120 million or so unique TCR beta sequences from about 179 million T cells. Study conclusions and caveats: It was reportedly the case that the classifier diagnosed cytomegalovirus status with high specificity and sensitivity.

Primers: 60 Vbeta forward and 13 Jbeta reverse. Profiling relied on immunoSEQ multiplex PCR, and the TCRdb table lists in-frame clones only, not all of them. Among 130,000 to 150,000 clones listed, approximately 80% were seen once. To note about this clone: Its cognate antigen is unknown.

This CDR3 comprises 13 residues. From germline, CDR1 is SGHNT and CDR2 YENEEA. V was clipped by 5 bases and J by 2 bases, with 8 bases between them. The clonotype was recovered from a male donor in good health and CMV-seronegative. Sequencing input: PBMCs. The chain has TRBV11-3 and TRBJ2-3, with D perhaps matching TRBD1 (5 bases). This CDR3 reads CASSRTITDTQYF. Here the CDR3 DNA reads TGTGCCAGCAGCCGGACAATCACAGATACGCAGTATTTT.